Listed below are T cell receptor beta chains from one sample, sequenced in a study of T cell responses to AZD1222 COVID-19 vaccine. Measured with immunoSEQ multiplex PCR; TCRdb has only the in-frame clones, and not every one. The sample carries over 100,000 clones, roughly 80% recorded once. The material was peripheral blood, obtained on day 0 of AZD1222 vaccination. The receptor source for this set is an adult in good health. CDR3s include the opening cysteine and the closing phenylalanine or tryptophan. The order of the fields is clone size, J gene, V gene, D gene, CDR3 DNA, CDR3 protein. D genes are given only for firm matches. Some rows mark clone size as missing; the rest say once, few, many or name a class of expanded clone.

NA,TRBJ2-1,TRBV5-5,TRBD2,TGTGCCAGCAGCTTTATCGGGGGGAATGAGCAGTTCTTC,CASSFIGGNEQFF
NA,TRBJ1-1,TRBV7-3,TRBD1,TGTGCCAGCCGACAGGGAGTTGGCACTGAAGCTTTCTTT,CASRQGVGTEAFF
once,TRBJ2-5,TRBV11-1,NA,TGTGCCAGCAGGTCCCTCGATCGGGGCGTGGTAGAGACCCAGTACTTC,CASRSLDRGVVETQYF
NA,TRBJ1-5,TRBV28,NA,TGTGCCAGCAGTTTAGGGACGGGTAGCAATCAGCCCCAGCATTTT,CASSLGTGSNQPQHF
NA,TRBJ1-1,TRBV29-1,NA,TGCAGCGTTGGGCCTTCCCTGGCGGACACTGAAGCTTTCTTT,CSVGPSLADTEAFF
NA,TRBJ2-7,TRBV28,NA,TGTGCCAGCAAGACCGACAGCTCCTACGAGCAGTACTTC,CASKTDSSYEQYF
NA,TRBJ2-3,TRBV28,NA,TGTGCCAGCAGTTTGCCGAACCGAGGGATCCCTAGCACAGATACGCAGTATTTT,CASSLPNRGIPSTDTQYF
NA,TRBJ2-3,TRBV7-2,TRBD1,TGTGCCAGCAGCACAGGGGGGTATACGCAGTATTTT,CASSTGGYTQYF
NA,TRBJ1-1,TRBV6-6,TRBD1,TGTGCCAGCGCGGGACAGGGGCTAACTGAAGCTTTCTTT,CASAGQGLTEAFF
NA,TRBJ1-1,TRBV19,TRBD1,TGTGCCAGTAGGACACAGGGGCAGAACACTGAAGCTTTCTTT,CASRTQGQNTEAFF
NA,TRBJ1-2,TRBV12-5,NA,TGTGCTAGTGGTCGGGAGAGCTATGGCTACACCTTC,CASGRESYGYTF
few,TRBJ1-1,TRBV28,NA,TGTGCCAGCAGCCTTGGGGGCGCAGGTATGGGCACTGAAGCTTTCTTT,CASSLGGAGMGTEAFF
few,TRBJ2-7,TRBV19,NA,TGTGCCAGTACGTCCAAACGGTACGAGCAGTACTTC,CASTSKRYEQYF
NA,TRBJ2-2,TRBV6-6,NA,TGTGCCAGCAGTTACTCCGGACCATACACCGGGGAGCTGTTTTTT,CASSYSGPYTGELFF
few,TRBJ2-1,TRBV6-1,NA,TGTGCCAGCAGCGAAACGGGCCTAGGGGGCTACAATGAGCAGTTCTTC,CASSETGLGGYNEQFF
NA,TRBJ2-7,TRBV30,NA,TGTGCCTGGAGTGTACAGGGTAACGAGCAGTACTTC,CAWSVQGNEQYF
NA,TRBJ2-5,TRBV11-1,NA,TGTGCCAGCAGCTTATACACAGAAGAGACCCAGTACTTC,CASSLYTEETQYF
NA,TRBJ2-3,TRBV7-2,NA,TGTGCCAGCAGCTTAAGCGTTTCCACAGATACGCAGTATTTT,CASSLSVSTDTQYF
few,TRBJ1-5,TRBV5-6,NA,TGTGCCAGCAGCTTGCGGCCGGGGCTGGGTCAGCCCCAGCATTTT,CASSLRPGLGQPQHF
NA,TRBJ2-3,TRBV18,NA,TGTGCCAGCTCACCACCGAGTGGGACCGTCACAGATACGCAGTATTTT,CASSPPSGTVTDTQYF
once,TRBJ2-7,TRBV7-2,TRBD1,TGTGCCAGCAGCTTAGACCAGGGGGACGAGCAGTACTTC,CASSLDQGDEQYF
few,TRBJ1-6,TRBV5-1,NA,TGCGCCAGCAGCTTTTTAGGGAGCTCCTATAATTCACCCCTCCACTTT,CASSFLGSSYNSPLHF
few,TRBJ2-4,TRBV7-6,TRBD1,TGTGCCAGCAGCTTAGCGCCCGGGACAGGGAACATTCAGTACTTC,CASSLAPGTGNIQYF
NA,TRBJ2-2,TRBV19,TRBD1,TGTGCCAGTACCCTATTACTCCGACAGGGACCCACCGGGGAGCTGTTTTTT,CASTLLLRQGPTGELFF
NA,TRBJ1-3,TRBV28,NA,TGTGCCAGCAGGGAGACCAACAGGGTAATTGGAAACACCATATATTTT,CASRETNRVIGNTIYF
NA,TRBJ1-1,TRBV19,TRBD1,TGTGCCAGTAGTATCAGACCGGGACAGGGGAACACTGAAGCTTTCTTT,CASSIRPGQGNTEAFF
NA,TRBJ2-1,TRBV12-5,NA,TGTGCTAGTGGGACTACAGGGAAGCAGTTCTTC,CASGTTGKQFF
few,TRBJ2-5,TRBV6-5,NA,TGTGCCAGCGTCAGCGATCAAGAGACCCAGTACTTC,CASVSDQETQYF
NA,TRBJ2-7,TRBV5-1,TRBD1,TGCGCCAGCAGCTTGGTGGGACAGGGACACCACGAGCAGTACTTC,CASSLVGQGHHEQYF
few,TRBJ2-7,TRBV6-5,NA,TGTGCCAGCAGTCCGCGGGTGGGATCGACGTACGAGCAGTACTTC,CASSPRVGSTYEQYF
NA,TRBJ1-3,TRBV4-2,NA,TGTGCCAGCAGCCAAGATGAAGGGGCTTTCTCTGGAAACACCATATATTTT,CASSQDEGAFSGNTIYF
few,TRBJ2-3,TRBV19,TRBD2,TGTGCCAGTAGTAAGGGGACTAGCGGGAGGGCAGATACGCAGTATTTT,CASSKGTSGRADTQYF
NA,TRBJ2-5,TRBV19,NA,TGTGCCAGTAGTATGGGCAGTTTCCTTCAAGAGACCCAGTACTTC,CASSMGSFLQETQYF
NA,TRBJ1-2,TRBV7-2,TRBD1,TGTGCCAGCAGCTTAGGACAGGGTTCACACTATGGCTACACCTTC,CASSLGQGSHYGYTF
NA,TRBJ2-3,TRBV7-3,TRBD2,TGTGCCAGCAGCCCGACGGGACTAGCGGGGGGGATGGGTACGCAGTATTTT,CASSPTGLAGGMGTQYF
NA,TRBJ2-7,TRBV15,NA,TGTGCCACCAGCAGGGACTACTCCTACGAGCAGTACTTC,CATSRDYSYEQYF
NA,TRBJ1-2,TRBV7-2,NA,TGTGCCAGCAGCTTAGGAACTGGTTCTCAGTATGGCTACACCTTC,CASSLGTGSQYGYTF
NA,TRBJ2-1,TRBV7-2,NA,TGTGCCAGCAGCTTAGCTTGGACACCCTACAATGAGCAGTTCTTC,CASSLAWTPYNEQFF
NA,TRBJ2-3,TRBV2,NA,TGTGCCAGCATCATTCAGGGGGGTCGCACAGATACGCAGTATTTT,CASIIQGGRTDTQYF
NA,TRBJ1-1,TRBV19,NA,TGTGCCAGTAGTATAGTTTTGCACAGCACGGGAGCTTTCTTT,CASSIVLHSTGAFF
NA,TRBJ2-1,TRBV9,TRBD2,TGTGCCAGCAGCGTTGGGACTAGCGGGAGCGATGAGCAGTTCTTC,CASSVGTSGSDEQFF
NA,TRBJ1-1,TRBV5-1,NA,TGCGCCAGCAGCTTACAGTTAGACACTGAGGCTTTCTTT,CASSLQLDTEAFF
NA,TRBJ2-1,TRBV7-3,TRBD2,TGTGCCAGCAGCGGCGGTGGCGGGAGAATCAATGAGCAGTTCTTC,CASSGGGGRINEQFF
NA,TRBJ1-2,TRBV2,NA,TGTGCCAGCAGTGAAACTGTGCTATCGGGCACCTTC,CASSETVLSGTF
NA,TRBJ1-1,TRBV5-1,NA,TGCGCCAGCAGCTTGGACAGAATGAACACTGAAGCTTTCTTT,CASSLDRMNTEAFF
NA,TRBJ2-7,TRBV27,NA,TGTGCCAGCAGTCCGGGGGCACCCCACGAGCAGTACTTC,CASSPGAPHEQYF
NA,TRBJ1-2,TRBV10-3,NA,TGTGCCATCAGGCTTCAGGTCTCGGGCTATGGCTACACCTTC,CAIRLQVSGYGYTF
NA,TRBJ1-1,TRBV6-5,TRBD1,TGTGCCAGCACCGGGACAGCGAACACTGAAGCTTTCTTT,CASTGTANTEAFF
NA,TRBJ1-2,TRBV3-1/TRBV3-2,TRBD1,TGTGCCAGCAGCCGGGACAGCATCGGCTATGGCTACACCTTC,CASSRDSIGYGYTF
NA,TRBJ2-6,TRBV27,NA,TGTGCCAGCAGTCCCGGGACGTCGGTCTCTGGGGCCAACGTCCTGACTTTC,CASSPGTSVSGANVLTF
once,TRBJ1-5,TRBV27,TRBD1,TGTGCCAGCAAAGGACAGGGCGCTCAGCCCCAGCATTTT,CASKGQGAQPQHF
NA,TRBJ2-7,TRBV6-5,NA,TGTGCCATCCAGGACACCCTAGGCCACGAGCAGTACTTC,CAIQDTLGHEQYF
NA,TRBJ2-3,TRBV5-1,TRBD1,TGCGCCAGCACCGTATCCACAGGGGTTTTAACAGATACGCAGTATTTT,CASTVSTGVLTDTQYF
NA,TRBJ2-7,TRBV27,TRBD2,TGTGCCAGCAGTCCTTGGACTAGCTTTGGCGAGCAGTACTTC,CASSPWTSFGEQYF
NA,TRBJ2-1,TRBV7-8,NA,TGTGCCAGCAGCCTCGGGATTTACAATGAGCAGTTCTTC,CASSLGIYNEQFF